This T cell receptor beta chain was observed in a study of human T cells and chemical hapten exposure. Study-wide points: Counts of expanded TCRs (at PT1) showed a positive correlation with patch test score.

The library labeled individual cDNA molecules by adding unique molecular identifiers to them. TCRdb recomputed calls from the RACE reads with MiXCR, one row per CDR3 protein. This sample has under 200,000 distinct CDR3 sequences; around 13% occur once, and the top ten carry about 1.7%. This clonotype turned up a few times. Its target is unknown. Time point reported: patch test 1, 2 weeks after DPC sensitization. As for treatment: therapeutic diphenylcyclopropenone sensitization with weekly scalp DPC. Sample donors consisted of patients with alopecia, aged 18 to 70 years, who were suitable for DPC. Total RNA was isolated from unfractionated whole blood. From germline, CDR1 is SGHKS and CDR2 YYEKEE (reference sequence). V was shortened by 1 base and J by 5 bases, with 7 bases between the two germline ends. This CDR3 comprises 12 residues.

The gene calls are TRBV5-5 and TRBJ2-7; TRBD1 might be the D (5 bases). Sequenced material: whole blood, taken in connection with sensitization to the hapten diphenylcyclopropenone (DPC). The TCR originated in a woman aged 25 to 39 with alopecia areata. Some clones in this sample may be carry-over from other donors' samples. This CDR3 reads CASSLWGHEQYF. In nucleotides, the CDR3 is TGTGCCAGCAGCTTGTGGGGCCACGAGCAGTACTTC.